One and the same sample provided the 25 T cell receptor beta chains below, sequenced in a study of beta chain features in type 1 diabetes (dated by TCRdb to the late 2010s). Paper-wide results and their limitations: In all four CD4+ subsets, TCRB CDR3 length was moderately but significantly shorter in type 1 diabetes patients.

These receptors have no identified antigens. Library generation was performed with the immunoSEQ multiplex PCR assay. The entire isolated RNA was reverse transcribed using the High Capacity cDNA Reverse Transcription Kit, and thus expressed TCRB transcripts were sequenced. TCRdb mirrors the immuneACCESS table, restricted to in-frame sequences. Some clones are absent from its copies; in checked studies, under half trace to an unresolved V gene, and the reason for the others is unknown. Recorded for this sample are 310,000 or so clones; over 14% of them occurred a single time. The top ten clonotypes cover roughly 0.015% of the sample. The sequenced sample was naive CD4+ T cells from blood. Explained via the paper, the cell subset or site label denotes: true naive CD4+ T cells. These receptors all stem from a man between 18 and 29 years old with type 1 diabetes.

The chain has TRBV7-9 and TRBJ2-1; TRBD2 aligns across 9 bases. The CDR3 extends over 15 amino acids. CDR1 SEHNR and CDR2 FQNEAQ come from the germline V gene (reference sequence). After removal of 5 bases from V and 1 base from J, the junction contained 3 bases not matched to a gene. The CDR3 protein is CASSPTSGSYNEQFF. DNA for the CDR3: TGTGCCAGCAGCCCCACTAGCGGGTCCTACAATGAGCAGTTCTTC.

This chain joins TRBV28 and TRBJ2-5; 7 bases line up with TRBD1. The V gene's germline CDR1 is MDHEN and CDR2 SYDVKM. The CDR3 sequence is 14 residues long. The junction had 8 bases not matched to a gene; V was cut back by 5 bases and J by 5 bases. The CDR3 region has the DNA TGTGCCAGCAGTCCCGGGACAGTAGGCGAGACCCAGTACTTC. Translation: CASSPGTVGETQYF.

This chain links TRBV19 with TRBJ2-1; D is perhaps TRBD2 (5 bases). The V end lost 5 bases, the J end lost 4 bases, and 12 bases lay between the germline ends. The germline CDR1 and CDR2 sequences are LNHDA and SQIVND (reference sequence). The CDR3 has 14 amino acids. Here the CDR3 reads CASSATRVYNEQFF. The CDR3 DNA is TGTGCCAGTAGTGCCACTAGAGTTTACAATGAGCAGTTCTTC.

CDR3 loop: CAISESVFQGSNEQFF. In DNA form, the CDR3 reads TGTGCCATCAGTGAGTCGGTGTTCCAGGGATCCAATGAGCAGTTCTTC. The chain combines TRBV10-3 with TRBJ2-1, with TRBD1 as a possible D gene (5 bases). The CDR3 consists of 16 residues. V lost 0 bases, J lost 6 bases, and 15 bases lay in between. Germline V gene sequence: CDR1 ENHRY, CDR2 SYGVKD.

This clone showed up just a few times. The chain is built from TRBV7-9 and TRBJ2-7; D is unclear. The CDR3 consists of 14 residues. CDR1 and CDR2 from the germline V gene are SEHNR and FQNEAQ (reference sequence). Trimming removed 0 bases from V and 1 base from J, with 7 bases in between. CDR3 nucleotide sequence: TGTGCCAGCAGCTTAGCGTCCGGTTCCTACGAGCAGTACTTC. Residues: CASSLASGSYEQYF. The variable domain in full, with the rest retrieved from reference TRBV7-9 and TRBJ2-7, is DTGVSQNPRHKITKRGQNVTFRCDPISEHNRLYWYRQTLGQGPEFLTYFQNEAQLEKSRLLSDRFSAERPKGSFSTLEIQRTEQGDSAMYLCASSLASGSYEQYFGPGTRLTVT.

V usage is TRBV4-3 and J usage is TRBJ1-2; possibly TRBD1 for D (6 bases). Germline values: CDR1 LGHNA, CDR2 YSLEER. The CDR3 contains 18 residues. The V gene lost 3 bases and the J gene lost 5 bases, with 25 bases spanning the gap. CDR3 sequence: CASSQKRGMGRISYGYTF. CDR3 bases: TGCGCCAGCAGCCAGAAGAGGGGGATGGGGCGTATATCGTATGGCTACACCTTC.

The chain joins TRBV29-1 to TRBJ1-1; D unclear. Germline CDR1 and CDR2: SQVTM and ANQGSEA. Trimming cost V 5 bases and J 1 base, with 14 bases left between them. The CDR3 consists of 14 residues. CDR3 amino acids: CSVLGRRGNTEAFF. The CDR3 nucleotides are TGCAGCGTTTTGGGGAGACGGGGGAACACTGAAGCTTTCTTT.

Regarding this clone: The junction does not match germline at one end; this may be a read error. Other DNA sequences within the sample encode an identical CDR3. The chain has TRBV15 and TRBJ2-5; D perhaps matches TRBD1 (6 bases). This CDR3 has 15 amino acids. Germline V lookup: CDR1 LNHNV, CDR2 YYDKDF (reference sequence). The CDR3 here is CATSRDGQMQETQYF. CDR3 sequence (DNA): TGTGCCACCAGCAGAGATGGACAGATGCAAGAAACCCAGTACTTC.

Only a few counts were recorded for this clone. J is TRBJ1-5 and V is TRBV10-3, with TRBD1 matching over 7 bases. CDR1 ENHRY and CDR2 SYGVKD come from the germline V gene. Trimming cost V 2 bases and J 6 bases; bases outside gene matches: 10. The CDR3 runs to 16 residues. CDR3 protein: CAISESTGVVGQPQHF. CDR3 DNA sequence: TGTGCCATCAGTGAGAGTACAGGGGTAGTCGGTCAGCCCCAGCATTTT.

The V and J genes are TRBV27 and TRBJ2-7, with TRBD2 matching over 14 bases. The CDR3 is 16 residues long. Germline V gene sequence: CDR1 MNHEY, CDR2 SMNVEV (reference sequence). J was trimmed by 3 bases and V by 4 bases; bases with no gene match: 5. CDR3 region: CASSSRLAGGVYEQYF. The CDR3 bases are TGTGCCAGCAGTTCTCGACTAGCGGGGGGGGTCTACGAGCAGTACTTC.

V usage is TRBV6-5 and J usage is TRBJ2-5; tentatively, D is TRBD2 (7 bases). The CDR3 sequence is 15 residues long. Trimming left V 9 bases short and J 4 bases short, with 21 bases between. Germline-derived CDR1 and CDR2 are MNHEY and SVGAGI. The chain's CDR3 is CASHHVRGAPETQYF. The CDR3 coding sequence is TGTGCCAGTCACCACGTCCGGGGGGCCCCAGAGACCCAGTACTTC.

This clone was picked up a small number of times. The chain has TRBV6-1 and TRBJ2-3; the match to TRBD1 covers 8 bases. Per germline, CDR1 MNHNS and CDR2 SASEGT. CDR3 length: 18 amino acids. The ends lost 1 base at V and 7 bases at J; junction bases unmatched: 16. The CDR3 nucleotides are TGTGCCAGCAGTGAAGTTAGGTCGGGGAGGCAGGGGGCAAATACGCAGTATTTT. Amino acid sequence: CASSEVRSGRQGANTQYF.

The chain employs TRBV5-6 and TRBJ2-6; D perhaps matches TRBD1 (5 bases). The CDR3 runs to 15 residues. CDR1 SGHDT and CDR2 YYEEEE come from the germline V gene. V was shortened by 5 bases and J by 2 bases, with 11 bases between the two germline ends. CDR3 in amino acids: CASSSGQAGANVLTF. CDR3 nucleotides: TGTGCCAGCAGTTCCGGACAAGCTGGGGCCAACGTCCTGACTTTC. Variable domain in full (rest from reference TRBV5-6 and TRBJ2-6): DAGVTQSPTHLIKTRGQQVTLRCSPKSGHDTVSWYQQALGQGPQFIFQYYEEEERQRGNFPDRFSGHQFPNYSSELNVNALLLGDSALYLCASSSGQAGANVLTFGAGSRLTVL.

Details on this clone: Other DNA sequences of this sample code for an identical CDR3. As DNA, the CDR3 is TGTGCCAGCAGTTCTGGACAGTCCTACGAGCAGTACTTC. Translation: CASSSGQSYEQYF. This chain joins TRBV28 and TRBJ2-7; the D gene is possibly TRBD1 (6 bases). V dropped 4 bases and J dropped 1 base, with 8 bases sitting between them. This CDR3 comprises 13 residues. Germline V gene sequence: CDR1 MDHEN, CDR2 SYDVKM.

The rearrangement links TRBV2 to TRBJ1-1; D may be TRBD1 (6 bases). This CDR3 is 14 amino acids long. Germline loops: CDR1 SNHLY, CDR2 FYNNEI. The germline V and J ends were trimmed by 2 bases and 1 base, with 8 bases remaining between them. The CDR3 bases are TGTGCCAGCAGTGAAACAGGGCGGAACACTGAAGCTTTCTTT. Translation: CASSETGRNTEAFF.

This clone was observed a few times. The V and J genes are TRBV6-6 and TRBJ2-2, with D unresolved. V was trimmed by 0 bases and J by 8 bases, leaving 7 bases between them. This CDR3 comprises 13 residues. CDR1 is MNHNY, CDR2 SVGAGI, per germline (reference sequence). CDR3: CASSYSRFGELFF. The CDR3 DNA follows: TGTGCCAGCAGTTACTCGAGGTTTGGGGAGCTGTTTTTT.

This clone was seen a handful of times. The V and J genes are TRBV7-2 and TRBJ2-4; 9 bases fit TRBD1. Per germline, CDR1 SGHTA and CDR2 FQGNSA. The CDR3 has 14 residues. V gave up 6 bases and J gave up 4 bases; unmatched junction bases: 4. The CDR3 DNA sequence: TGTGCCAGCAGGGGACAGGGCGGGAAAAACATTCAGTACTTC. Protein product: CASRGQGGKNIQYF.

The chain uses TRBV23-1 and TRBJ2-3, with 7 bases identical to TRBD1. TRBV23-1 is an ORF for which the function is uncertain. Trimming removed 0 bases from V and 1 base from J; junction bases left unmatched: 4. The CDR3 sequence is 16 residues long. CDR3 region: CASSQSDRPCTDTQYF. CDR3 nucleotides: TGCGCCAGCAGTCAATCGGACAGGCCCTGCACAGATACGCAGTATTTT.

The CDR3 region has the DNA TGTGCCGGAAGACAGGGGGCCACAGATACGCAGTATTTT. This encodes CAGRQGATDTQYF. The J gene is TRBJ2-3, the V gene TRBV30, with TRBD1 matching 10 bases. V dropped 8 bases and J dropped 2; count of bases not matched to a gene: 4. CDR1 is GTSNPN and CDR2 is SVGIG in the germline V gene (reference sequence). The CDR3 covers 13 residues.

This clone has just a few counts. V gene TRBV6-4 combines with J gene TRBJ2-3, with a weak D call TRBD2 (5 bases). The length of the CDR3 is 16 residues. CDR1 MRHNA and CDR2 SNTAGT come from the germline V gene. V was cut by 6 bases and J by 4 bases, with 20 bases left in between. The CDR3 here is CASSPGARVGPDTQYF. DNA for the CDR3: TGTGCCAGCAGCCCCGGCGCGAGGGTGGGCCCAGATACGCAGTATTTT.

The chain couples TRBV28 to TRBJ2-5; possible D gene TRBD2, 6 bases. The CDR3 totals 14 residues. The V gene lost 5 bases and the J gene lost 5 bases, with 15 bases spanning the gap. The germline V gene has CDR1 MDHEN and CDR2 SYDVKM. CDR3 sequence: CASSERGLRETQYF. The CDR3 DNA sequence: TGTGCCAGCAGTGAACGTGGACTAAGGGAGACCCAGTACTTC.

This clone was found a few times. The V call is TRBV27, the J call TRBJ2-5, with 12 bases lining up with TRBD2. V dropped 4 bases and J dropped 2; count of bases not matched to a gene: 5. CDR1 and CDR2 from the germline V gene are MNHEY and SMNVEV (reference sequence). The CDR3 covers 16 residues. CDR3 coding DNA: TGTGCCAGCAGTTCAAGACTAGCGGGGGATCAAGAGACCCAGTACTTC. Amino acids: CASSSRLAGDQETQYF.

The CDR3 coding sequence is TGTGCCATCAGTGAGTCTAGGGGAGGGTACGAGCAGTACTTC. Translating it yields CAISESRGGYEQYF. The chain combines TRBV10-3 with TRBJ2-7; 7 bases fit TRBD2. This CDR3 contains 14 residues. Trimming cost V 0 bases and J 4 bases; bases outside gene matches: 3. Germline assignment: CDR1 ENHRY and CDR2 SYGVKD.

The gene calls are TRBV7-2 and TRBJ1-5, with TRBD1 matching over 7 bases. Per germline, CDR1 SGHTA and CDR2 FQGNSA. The CDR3 is made up of 14 amino acids. Unmatched junction bases numbered 6, after V lost 5 bases and J lost 5 bases. CDR3 nucleotides: TGTGCCAGCAGCCAGAGGACAGGCGATCAGCCCCAGCATTTT. Translation gives CASSQRTGDQPQHF.

The chain uses TRBV6-5 and TRBJ2-5; D possibly corresponds to TRBD1 (6 bases). The germline V gene has CDR1 MNHEY and CDR2 SVGAGI. CDR3 length: 14 residues. The V and J ends lost 6 bases and 5 bases respectively, with 16 bases between them. The CDR3 DNA reads as TGTGCCAGCAGGTTTACCGGGACAACGGAGACCCAGTACTTC. Its protein product is CASRFTGTTETQYF.